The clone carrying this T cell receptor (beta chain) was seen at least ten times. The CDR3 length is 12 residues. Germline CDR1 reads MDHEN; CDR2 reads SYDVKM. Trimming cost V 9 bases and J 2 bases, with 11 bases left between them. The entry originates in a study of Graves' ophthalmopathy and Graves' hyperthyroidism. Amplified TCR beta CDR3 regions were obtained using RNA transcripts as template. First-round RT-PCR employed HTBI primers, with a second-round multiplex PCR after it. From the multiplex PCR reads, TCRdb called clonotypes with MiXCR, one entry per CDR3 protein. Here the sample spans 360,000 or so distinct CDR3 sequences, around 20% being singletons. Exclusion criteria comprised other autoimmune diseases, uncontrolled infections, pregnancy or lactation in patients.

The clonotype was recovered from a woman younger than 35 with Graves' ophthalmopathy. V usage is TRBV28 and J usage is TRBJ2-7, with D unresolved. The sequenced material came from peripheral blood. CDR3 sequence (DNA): TGTGCCAGTTTCAGGTTTCCCTACGAGCAGTACTTC. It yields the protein CASFRFPYEQYF.